The 5 T cell receptor beta chains given below trace back to one sample, sequenced in a study of T cells in Graves' hyperthyroidism and ophthalmopathy. What was amplified from RNA transcripts were TCR beta CDR3 regions. TCR CDR3 underwent first-round RT-PCR with the HTBI primer set. TCRdb fed the multiplex PCR reads into MiXCR, producing one record per CDR3 protein. The sample holds 300,000 to 400,000 distinct CDR3 sequences; about 21% are singletons and the top ten take less than 65%. Input material: blood. The receptors derive from a woman in her forties or fifties with Graves' hyperthyroidism.

The gene calls are TRBV5-6 and TRBJ1-1, with D hard to call. Trimming stripped 0 bases from V and 1 base from J, with 10 bases between. The CDR3 totals 15 residues. Germline V CDR1 and CDR2: SGHDT, YYEEEE. The CDR3 protein is CASSLGLRKNTEAFF. For the CDR3, the DNA is TGTGCCAGCAGCTTGGGACTCAGAAAGAACACTGAAGCTTTCTTT.

V usage is TRBV5-1 and J usage is TRBJ2-1, with D possibly TRBD2 on 6 matching bases. Germline CDR1 is SGHRS and CDR2 is YFSETQ. The CDR3 contains 16 residues. Trimming removed 0 bases at V and 0 bases at J, with 10 bases between. This chain's CDR3 is CASSLVASASYNEQFF. The CDR3 DNA sequence: TGCGCCAGCAGCTTGGTGGCTAGCGCCTCCTACAATGAGCAGTTCTTC.

Notes on this clonotype: A read error may explain this, as a much larger clone is one base away. The V and J genes are TRBV11-2 and TRBJ2-1; 8 positions match TRBD2. The CDR3 runs to 15 residues. Per germline, CDR1 SGHAT and CDR2 FQNNGV. The trim removed 2 bases at V and 9 bases at J, leaving 9 bases unmatched. DNA of the CDR3: TGTGCCAGCAGCTTATCGAGCGGGAGTCACAGTGAGCAGTTCTTC. Translation: CASSLSSGSHSEQFF.

This clonotype was recorded many times. The genes are TRBV2 and TRBJ2-1; perhaps TRBD2 as D (5 bases). Germline CDR1 and CDR2: SNHLY and FYNNEI. The CDR3 is 17 residues long. V was shortened by 5 bases and J by 8 bases, with 25 bases between the two germline ends. CDR3 in DNA: TGTGCCAGCAGTTTCAGGCAGACCGGGATCAAAGGCGATGAGCAGTTCTTC. Translation gives CASSFRQTGIKGDEQFF.

This clonotype was counted many times. The rearrangement uses TRBV28 and TRBJ2-7; 10 positions agree with TRBD1. Germline trimming cut 8 bases from V and 7 bases from J; bases unmatched to any gene: 11. The CDR3 is 14 residues long. CDR1 is MDHEN and CDR2 is SYDVKM in the germline V gene. In nucleotides, the CDR3 is TGTGCCAGCCGTAGCGGGACAGGGGTAAAAGAGCAGTACTTC. This sequence encodes CASRSGTGVKEQYF.